The clone carrying this T cell receptor (beta chain) occurred once. The antigen is undetermined. The data were taken from a study of CD8+CD57+ T cells in acquired aplastic anemia. Study at large: Sorted CD4+ and CD8+ cells gave a mean 3.2 ug DNA, range about 0.19 to 27.4 ug. General study results and limits: Statistical testing detected no significant gap in CD8+ Simpson's diversity between patients and controls. Overlapping CD8+ CDR3 repertoires of patients and controls contained 25 to 35 shared sequences.

Individuals selected for sequencing had exhibited CD8+CD57+ cell expansion on flow cytometry. Blood sampling was performed on the patients, and none of them had received therapy by then. V was pared by 5 bases and J by 8 bases, with 13 bases between. Germline CDR1 is MNHEY and CDR2 is SMNVEV (reference sequence). The CDR3 length is 13 residues. CDR3 and TCR beta VDJ profiling relied on genomic DNA as the template. MiXCR was run by TCRdb on the reads, yielding one entry per CDR3 protein. The sample lists 160,000 or so distinct CDR3 sequences; less than 60% were seen once. Sequencing input: sorted CD4+, CD8+, or CD8+CD57+ T cells (not recorded which) from PBMCs. The chain is built from TRBV27 and TRBJ2-1, with D unresolved. This TCR derives from a human donor with aplastic anemia. The CDR3 loop reads CASSIGRQDEQFF. DNA of the CDR3: TGTGCCAGCAGTATCGGACGCCAGGATGAGCAGTTCTTC.